This TCR beta chain comes out of a study of CD4 and CD8 cells across lung adenocarcinoma regions. This CDR3 has 15 amino acids. Germline CDR1 reads MNHEY; CDR2 reads SMNVEV (reference sequence). Regarding this clonotype: Germline and junction disagree at one end, which may indicate a read error.

Donors had localized lung adenocarcinoma, a non-small cell lung cancer. TCRdb reprocessed the PCR reads via MiXCR and lists one record per CDR3 protein. The data hold roughly 20,000 distinct CDR3 sequences, with roughly half observed a single time. The specimen was CD8+ T cells from the center of a lung tumor. The sequence was obtained from a female donor with lung adenocarcinoma. The CD4 and CD8 labels of this study may be unreliable. The chain links TRBV27 to TRBJ2-4; D assignment may be TRBD1 or TRBD2 (5 bases each). The CDR3 nucleotides read TGTGCCAGCAGGCCGGGGCTGGGAGCCAAAAACACTCAGTACTTC. Protein: CASRPGLGAKNTQYF.